This T cell receptor (beta chain) was sequenced in a study of T cell clonotyping in hematopoietic cell transplantation (dated by TCRdb to about 2021). Describing the broader study: Recipient samples taken before transplant were collected after cytoreduction. In the study, 150 or so blood samples were gathered from roughly 40 consecutive transplant recipients and their related donors. Recruitment of patients was conducted between September 2015 and early 2017, and follow-up was continued until late 2020 or death. The research as a whole found: Overlap with donor repertoires was found for only a small fraction of recipient repertoires, with over 97% found to appear de novo at the given depth. The sample size was limited, and because cells were not sorted, the contributions of CD4 and CD8 repertoires could not be separated. A decrease in recipient TCR diversity was observed after transplant, and a progressive increase in pathologically expanded clonotypes was seen from day 30 to day 180. Broader posttransplant TCR repertoire diversity was predicted by donor and pretransplant recipient Inverse Simpson Index values.

TCR beta CDR3 regions were amplified from genomic DNA with the immunoSEQ assay, a bias-controlled multiplex PCR using V- and J-specific primers. In a second PCR step, a proprietary barcode and Illumina adapter sequences were attached to the CDR3 amplicons. An Illumina MiSeq instrument was used to sequence the CDR3 libraries. The authors' pipeline ran thus. immunoSEQ Analyzer 3.0 was used for export and quality control, with R Bioconductor and Immunarch used for downstream analyses. Repertoire metrics were calculated using only productive rearrangements within the normalized downsampled data set. In the normalized cohort, a clonotype counted as pathologically expanded if the clonotype was larger than 5 templates. Repertoire diversity was measured with the Inverse Simpson Index. The non-normalized data set was used for CMV-specificity analyses so that all clonotypes could be captured. The immuneACCESS repertoire file appears here via TCRdb, limited to in-frame rearrangements. These files lack a portion of the clones; in checked studies, under half of the deficit traces to unresolved V genes, and the cause of the others is not known. V, J and clone size were drawn from that table, and D and trimming were deduced from the DNA. Counted in this sample were about 7,400 clones; more than 75% of them appeared once. The top ten clonotypes cover under 7.5% of the sample.

The CDR3 has 14 amino acids, counting the end cysteine and phenylalanine. Here the CDR3 DNA is all that survives: 42 bases in frame from base 1. Cut back by 4 bases and 1 base, the V and J ends lie 10 bases apart. In the germline V gene, CDR1 corresponds to SNHLY and CDR2 to FYNNEI. The time point tag for this specimen amounts to: recipient sample about 28 days before transplant, after cytoreduction. Blood samples were obtained from recipients approximately 28 days before transplant and at days 30, 100 and 180 after transplant. Using Nuclei Lysis Solution, genomic DNA was extracted from unfractionated peripheral blood mononuclear cells that were either fresh or cryopreserved. Details on this clone: The antigen it recognizes is unknown. Per-base quality was not reported, and no clone a single base away is much larger than it.

The sequences come from peripheral blood mononuclear cells, collected before stem cell transplant. The receptor was derived from a man between 60 and 75 years old with acute myeloid leukemia. Some clones in this sample may be carry-over from other donors' samples. The chain is made from TRBV2 and TRBJ1-1; there is no confident call for the D gene. The CDR3 in this case is CASSGQYSNTEAFF. In nucleotide form, the sequence is TGTGCCAGCAGTGGGCAGTATTCGAACACTGAAGCTTTCTTT. Joined to the reference TRBV2 and TRBJ1-1 proteins, this CDR3 gives the full variable domain: EPEVTQTPSHQVTQMGQEVILRCVPISNHLYFYWYRQILGQKVEFLVSFYNNEISEKSEIFDDQFSVERPDGSNFTLKIRSTKLEDSAMYFCASSGQYSNTEAFFGQGTRLTVV.